This T cell receptor beta chain was observed in a study of cytomegalovirus exposure and HLA in healthy donors. The PCR had 60 Vbeta and 13 Jbeta primers. The assay was immunoSEQ multiplex PCR, and TCRdb's table has in-frame clones only and misses some. The sample records fewer than 95,000 clones, around 82% being singletons. The CDR3 length is 15 residues. Germline V gives CDR1 SGHVS, CDR2 FQNEAQ. Trimming took off 1 base at V and 7 bases at J, with 14 bases between the two ends. The sequenced sample was PBMCs. This sequence originates from a man aged 18 to 30 in good health and CMV-seronegative. V and J are TRBV7-8 and TRBJ1-5, with TRBD1 as a possible D gene (6 bases). DNA for the CDR3: TGTGCCAGCAGCTTAGGGGACGGGGGGGGCCAGCCCCAGCATTTT. Translated: CASSLGDGGGQPQHF.